One sample yielded the 5 T cell receptor beta chains listed below, sequenced in a study of blood T cell repertoires in COVID-19. Measured with immunoSEQ multiplex PCR; TCRdb has only the in-frame clones, and not every one. The data contain more than 110,000 clones, about 82% of them singletons. Material for sequencing was peripheral blood. These TCRs come from a woman at least 80 years old with active or convalescent COVID-19.

The rearrangement links TRBV27 to TRBJ1-1; no clear D gene. Trimming pared 3 bases from V and 1 base from J, leaving 15 bases between. This CDR3 is 16 amino acids long. CDR1 and CDR2 (germline): MNHEY, SMNVEV (reference sequence). CDR3 region: CASSFKGIGRNTEAFF. For the CDR3, the DNA is TGTGCCAGCAGTTTCAAGGGCATTGGGAGGAACACTGAAGCTTTCTTT.

V and J are TRBV6-2 or TRBV6-3 and TRBJ1-2; 10 positions agree with TRBD1. Unmatched junction bases numbered 9, after V lost 0 bases and J lost 5 bases. Germline V lookup: CDR1 MNHEY, CDR2 SVGEGT. The CDR3 has 17 amino acids. CDR3 in amino acids: CASSYSGTGTGAYGYTF. The CDR3 DNA follows: TGTGCCAGCAGTTACTCAGGAACCGGGACAGGGGCTTATGGCTACACCTTC.

CDR3 sequence: CASRQVPTYNEQFF. CDR3 in DNA: TGTGCCAGCAGACAGGTTCCAACTTACAATGAGCAGTTCTTC. The rearrangement links TRBV2 to TRBJ2-1; tentatively, D is TRBD1 (5 bases). Trimming took off 6 bases at V and 4 bases at J, with 13 bases between the two ends. The CDR3 length is 14 residues. The V gene's germline CDR1 is SNHLY and CDR2 FYNNEI.

The rearrangement uses TRBV4-2 and TRBJ2-5, with 11 bases lining up with TRBD2. V gave up 0 bases and J gave up 5 bases; unmatched junction bases: 11. The germline V gene encodes CDR1 LGHNA and CDR2 YNFKEQ. This CDR3 contains 18 residues. This CDR3 is CASSQDIAGGLGGETQYF. In DNA form, the CDR3 reads TGTGCCAGCAGCCAAGATATAGCGGGGGGGCTCGGTGGGGAGACCCAGTACTTC.

The chain has TRBV19 and TRBJ2-3; possible D gene TRBD1, 6 bases. CDR1 is LNHDA and CDR2 is SQIVND in the germline V gene (reference sequence). The CDR3 loop spans 12 amino acids. CDR3 loop: CGVKGTTDTQYF. DNA of the CDR3: TGTGGGGTGAAAGGGACAACAGATACGCAGTATTTT.